The sample holds one count of the clone carrying this TCR beta chain. Antigen unknown. Clones were sequenced by immunoSEQ multiplex PCR, and TCRdb holds only the in-frame ones, with some missing. This table holds roughly 2.6 million clones, around 94% found once. This sample was taken from a study of shared clonotypes between healthy human individuals. Broader study findings: Tissue TCR repertoires likely differ from these blood-only repertoires. The authors expected sequencing depth to affect clonotype sharing among donors. Rarefaction revealed incomplete sorted-subset sequencing despite large depth.

The V gene's germline CDR1 is SGHTA and CDR2 FQGNSA. The trim removed 7 bases at V and 8 bases at J, leaving 10 bases unmatched. The CDR3 has 14 residues. V usage is TRBV7-2 and J usage is TRBJ2-1; TRBD1 agrees at 8 bases. The sequence derives from a man aged 18 to 30 in good health. Sequences were obtained from naive CD4+ T cells sorted from blood. Subset described: CD45RA+ positively selected. The DNA for the CDR3 is TGTGCCAGCAACCTGGACAGGGCTAGGGATGAGCAGTTCTTC. This encodes CASNLDRARDEQFF.